The following is a T cell receptor (beta chain) sequence with its context. The source of the sample is a study of blood T cell repertoires in COVID-19. Study as a whole: The United States, Italy and Spain provided the acute and convalescent COVID-19 samples. Sample material is recorded as cDNA or gDNA derived from T cells, B-cell-depleted T cells, or PBMCs.

After removal of 4 bases from V and 7 bases from J, the junction contained 22 bases not matched to a gene. Germline CDR1 is SGHRS and CDR2 is YFSETQ. The CDR3 is made up of 18 amino acids. Sequenced by immunoSEQ multiplex PCR; TCRdb stores in-frame clones only, minus some. This table has roughly 220,000 clones, roughly 88% appearing once. Study members were between about 18 and 90 years old and lived in 20 to 30 US regions. Sequenced material: PBMCs or T cells enriched from blood (not recorded which). This clonotype was sampled from a woman in her forties or fifties with acute COVID-19. The J gene is TRBJ2-5, the V gene TRBV5-1; 7 bases match TRBD1. The CDR3 loop is CASSPLLSGTEKGWTQYF. The DNA for the CDR3 is TGCGCCAGCAGCCCCCTCTTGTCGGGGACAGAAAAGGGATGGACCCAGTACTTC.